This TCR beta chain was recovered during a study of blood T cell repertoires in COVID-19 (dated by TCRdb to between 2020 and 2021). About the investigation overall: Samples from collaborators originated in the United States, Italy and Spain and spanned both the acute and convalescent phases of COVID-19. The material from the prospective study consisted of cDNA or gDNA derived from T cells, B-cell-depleted T cells, or PBMCs. A freely available public database, intended as a resource for researchers studying the immune response to SARS-CoV-2, is where the repertoires were released. Sample metadata almost always included a de-identified subject ID, COVID-19 status, age in years and sex. Deeply sampled blood TCRbeta repertoires from subjects exposed to, actively infected with, or recovered from COVID-19 were included in the dataset. Samples were obtained from the ongoing ImmuneRACE study (first 160 participants) and from 1,000 to 1,500 subjects provided by 6 global collaborators. HLA class I and class II types, where available, came from metadata supplied by the sample provider rather than from assay-based typing. Overall study outcomes, separate from this receptor: The amount of clinical and demographic metadata varied by source and participant and was provided uncurated.

Regarding this clone: Its specific antigen is unknown. Base qualities are not provided; no much larger clone lies one nucleotide away.

TCRbeta CDR3 regions were amplified from genomic DNA by means of the immunoSEQ Assay, a bias-controlled multiplex PCR. The paper's processing steps were these. The number of nucleated cells in each sample was estimated by amplification of reference gene primers within the assay. To quantify the absolute abundance of each unique TCRbeta CDR3 rearrangement, sequence reads were collapsed and filtered. For each sample, productive Simpson clonality was calculated as the square root of Simpson's diversity index over productive rearrangements. Drawn from immuneACCESS, this table holds only the in-frame rearrangements with V and J called that TCRdb kept. Clones are partly lost; checked studies trace under half to an unresolved V gene and leave the rest unexplained. The DNA was the basis for D and trimming; V, J and clone size are from that table. The sample table lists 270,000 or so clones, around 81% of them with a count of one. Roughly 3.2% of the sample lies in the top ten.

CDR1 SEHNR and CDR2 FQNEAQ were looked up in the germline V gene (reference sequence). Inclusive of the bounding cysteine and phenylalanine, the CDR3 is 15 residues long. Of all the DNA, just the CDR3 is kept, 45 bases in frame from base 1. V is cut back by 5 bases and J by 2 bases, with 4 bases in the junction unmatched. Participants in the prospective study were enrolled through a virtual design, were aged about 18 to 100 years, and lived in about 25 United States geographic areas. In the prospective study, participants were assigned to cohorts based on the clinical history participants reported in a screening survey and a study questionnaire. Recovered participants in ImmuneRACE Cohort 3 were defined as having two consecutive negative NP/OP PCR tests, clearance from a healthcare professional, or resolution of symptoms. Each participant in the prospective study had whole blood, serum and a nasopharyngeal or oropharyngeal swab collected by mobile phlebotomists. Participants in the prospective study had the option to provide additional blood draws and questionnaires over a 2-month period. Before DNA extraction, prospective study blood samples were shipped either frozen or at room temperature.

This receptor was obtained from a middle-aged man who had recovered from COVID-19. Recombination connected TRBV7-9 to TRBJ2-1; 9 central nucleotides agree with TRBD2. Sequencing was done on a sample of PBMCs or T cells enriched from blood (not recorded which). CDR3 protein: CASSLLAGPYNEQFF. The DNA sequence follows: TGTGCCAGCAGCCTCCTAGCGGGACCCTACAATGAGCAGTTCTTC.